This T cell receptor beta chain came from a study of T cell responses to AZD1222 COVID-19 vaccine. Study results and limitations: Vaccine-associated CD4 TCRs ranged over spike, dominating at 160-218 and 743-854. Close to half of spike-specific TCRs reportedly recognize unmutated variant regions. Females made up more of the donors, who were largely white British, and clonal diversity may have come out too low.

Turning to this clone: Its matching antigen is unknown.

Germline V lookup: CDR1 MNHEY, CDR2 SMNVEV (reference sequence). The CDR3 contains 12 residues. Trimming removed 3 bases at V and 8 bases at J, with 5 bases between. Some clones are missing from TCRdb's copy, which holds only in-frame ones; the method was immunoSEQ multiplex PCR. The sample records around 130,000 clones, 88% being singletons. The receptor was derived from an adult in good health. The specimen was peripheral blood, collected on day 0 of MenACWY control vaccination. This chain connects TRBV27 to TRBJ1-6, with unresolved D. The DNA for the CDR3 is TGTGCCAGCAGTTTCCTACATTCACCCCTCCACTTT. Translation: CASSFLHSPLHF.